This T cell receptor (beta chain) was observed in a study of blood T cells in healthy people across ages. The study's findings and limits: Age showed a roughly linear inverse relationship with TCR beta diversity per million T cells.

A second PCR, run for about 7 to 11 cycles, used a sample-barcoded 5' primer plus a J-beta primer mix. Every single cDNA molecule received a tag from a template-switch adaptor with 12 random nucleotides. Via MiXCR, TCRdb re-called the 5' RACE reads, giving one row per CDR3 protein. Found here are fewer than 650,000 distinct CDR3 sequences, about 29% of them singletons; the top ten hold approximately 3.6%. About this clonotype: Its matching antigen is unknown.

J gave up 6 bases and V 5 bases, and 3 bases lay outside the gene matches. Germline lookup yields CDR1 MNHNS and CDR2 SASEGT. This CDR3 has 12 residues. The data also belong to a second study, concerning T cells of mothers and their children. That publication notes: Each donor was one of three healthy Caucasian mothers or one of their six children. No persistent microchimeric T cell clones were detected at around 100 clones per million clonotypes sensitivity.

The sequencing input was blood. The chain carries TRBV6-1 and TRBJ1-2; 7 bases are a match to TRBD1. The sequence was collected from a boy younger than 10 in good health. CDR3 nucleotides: TGTGCCAGCAGTCGACAGGGACATGGCTACACCTTC. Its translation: CASSRQGHGYTF.